This T cell receptor beta chain derives from a study of T cell responses to AZD1222 COVID-19 vaccine. CDR3 length: 14 amino acids. The ends lost 4 bases at V and 3 bases at J; junction bases unmatched: 5. Germline values: CDR1 SGHAT, CDR2 FQDESV (reference sequence). Profiled with immunoSEQ multiplex PCR; TCRdb holds only in-frame clones, not every one. Among 120,000 or so clones listed, about 85% were seen once. The chain couples TRBV11-1 to TRBJ1-1; 7 bases fit TRBD1. The specimen was peripheral blood, collected on day 0 of AZD1222 vaccination. The origin of this receptor is an adult in good health. This CDR3 reads CASSWTGDDTEAFF. The CDR3 bases are TGTGCCAGCAGCTGGACAGGAGATGACACTGAAGCTTTCTTT.